Shown below are 9 T cell receptor beta chains from a single sample sequenced in a study of T cells in Graves' hyperthyroidism and ophthalmopathy. The investigators amplified TCR beta CDR3 regions from RNA transcripts. The primer set for the first-round RT-PCR of the TCR CDR3 was HTBI. TCRdb itself ran the multiplex PCR reads through MiXCR, one entry per CDR3 protein. The sample contains a few hundred thousand distinct CDR3 sequences, 15% to 20% of which appear only once. Material: blood. All receptors derive from a woman between 35 and 50 years old with Graves' ophthalmopathy.

In its sample, this clonotype was seen many times. J is TRBJ1-5 and V is TRBV28; TRBD1 is a possible D gene (6 bases). CDR1 MDHEN and CDR2 SYDVKM come from the germline V gene. The ends were cut back, 5 bases at V and 4 bases at J, with 18 bases in the middle. The CDR3 runs to 16 residues. The DNA for the CDR3 is TGTGCCAGCAGTGCCGGGCTATTGGGGGCTAATCAGCCCCAGCATTTT. Encoded protein: CASSAGLLGANQPQHF. Together with reference TRBV28 and TRBJ1-5, the CDR3 gives the full variable domain: DVKVTQSSRYLVKRTGEKVFLECVQDMDHENMFWYRQDPGLGLRLIYFSYDVKMKEKGDIPEGYSVSREKKERFSLILESASTNQTSMYLCASSAGLLGANQPQHFGDGTRLSIL.

The sample holds many counts of this clonotype. The chain carries TRBV6-5 and TRBJ2-2; D possibly corresponds to TRBD2 (6 bases). Germline lookup yields CDR1 MNHEY and CDR2 SVGAGI. The V gene lost 6 bases and the J gene lost 6 bases, with 17 bases spanning the gap. The CDR3 is 15 amino acids. CDR3 sequence: CASSQLGGEAGELFF. CDR3 bases: TGTGCCAGCAGCCAACTAGGAGGGGAGGCCGGGGAGCTGTTTTTT.

This clonotype has a count of ten or more. V gene TRBV27 combines with J gene TRBJ1-2, with 7 bases lining up with TRBD1. CDR3 length: 15 residues. The trim removed 6 bases at V and 2 bases at J, leaving 9 bases unmatched. Germline V CDR1 and CDR2: MNHEY, SMNVEV (reference sequence). The CDR3 sequence is CASSRLDRVNYGYTF. The CDR3 bases are TGTGCCAGCAGCCGATTAGACAGGGTCAACTATGGCTACACCTTC.

This clonotype has ten or more counts. This chain joins TRBV6-5 and TRBJ1-2, with 9 bases lining up with TRBD1. The V segment lost 6 bases and the J segment 8 bases; nucleotides outside the gene matches: 4. Per germline, CDR1 MNHEY and CDR2 SVGAGI. CDR3 length: 12 residues. Here the CDR3 reads CASRRDRDGYTF. The CDR3 nucleotides read TGTGCCAGCAGGAGGGACAGGGACGGCTACACCTTC.

This clonotype was recorded many times. The genes are TRBV28 and TRBJ2-2, with D possibly TRBD2 on 6 matching bases. Germline-derived CDR1 and CDR2 are MDHEN and SYDVKM. The CDR3 extends over 14 amino acids. V shed 6 bases and J shed 5 bases, with 13 bases lying between them. The CDR3, as DNA: TGTGCCAGCAGGGCCGCGGGAAGAACCGGGGAGCTGTTTTTT. Protein sequence: CASRAAGRTGELFF. Full variable domain (outside the CDR3, taken from reference TRBV28 and TRBJ2-2): DVKVTQSSRYLVKRTGEKVFLECVQDMDHENMFWYRQDPGLGLRLIYFSYDVKMKEKGDIPEGYSVSREKKERFSLILESASTNQTSMYLCASRAAGRTGELFFGEGSRLTVL.

Points on this clonotype: Compared with germline, one end of the junction differs, possibly owing to a read error. V is TRBV27 and J is TRBJ2-7; D call uncertain. The germline CDR1 and CDR2 sequences are MNHEY and SMNVEV (reference sequence). CDR3 length equals 18 residues. CDR3 nucleotides: TGTGCCAGCGGTTTATCTTCCGGGCAGAGACCCATCCTCTACGAGCAATACTTC. Translated: CASGLSSGQRPILYEQYF.

V and J are TRBV6-1 and TRBJ2-7; TRBD2 might be the D (5 bases). The CDR3 contains 13 residues. Germline V gene sequence: CDR1 MNHNS, CDR2 SASEGT. V lost 4 bases and J lost 3, with 10 bases in between. As DNA, the CDR3 is TGTGCCAGCAGTGGGGGAGTACGCTACGAGCAGTACTTC. Translating it yields CASSGGVRYEQYF.

Concerning this clonotype itself: One junction end disagrees with the germline gene, perhaps due to a read error. The rearrangement uses TRBV28 and TRBJ1-2; D is uncertain. The CDR3 spans 14 residues. Germline CDR1 and CDR2: MDHEN and SYDVKM. In DNA form, the CDR3 reads TGTGCCAGCGCTAACATGGGCGGCAACTATGGCTACATCTTC. Its protein is CASANMGGNYGYIF.

This clonotype was observed a handful of times. The chain links TRBV12-3 or TRBV12-4 to TRBJ2-5, with TRBD2 matching 15 bases. The CDR3 contains 17 residues. J gave up 4 bases and V 6 bases, and 9 bases lay outside the gene matches. As DNA, the CDR3 is TGTGCCAGCAGCGCCGGACTAGCGGGAGGGGTCCCAGAGACCCAGTACTTC. Its translation: CASSAGLAGGVPETQYF.